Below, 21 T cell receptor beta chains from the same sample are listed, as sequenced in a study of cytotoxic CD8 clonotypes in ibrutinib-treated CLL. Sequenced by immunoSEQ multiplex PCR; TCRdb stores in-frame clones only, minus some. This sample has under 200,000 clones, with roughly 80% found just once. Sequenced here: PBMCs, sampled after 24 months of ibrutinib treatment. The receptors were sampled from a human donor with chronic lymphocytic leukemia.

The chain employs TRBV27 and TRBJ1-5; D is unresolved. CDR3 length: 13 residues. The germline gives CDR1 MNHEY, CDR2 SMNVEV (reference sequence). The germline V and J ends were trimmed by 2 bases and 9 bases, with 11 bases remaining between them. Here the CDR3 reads CASSLELRGPQHF. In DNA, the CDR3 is TGTGCCAGCAGTTTAGAACTTCGGGGGCCCCAGCATTTT.

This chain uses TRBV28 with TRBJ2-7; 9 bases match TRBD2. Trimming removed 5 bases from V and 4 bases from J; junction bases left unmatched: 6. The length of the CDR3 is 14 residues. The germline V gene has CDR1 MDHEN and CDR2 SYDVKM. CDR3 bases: TGTGCCAGCAGTCTAGCGGGACTTCAGTACGAGCAGTACTTC. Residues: CASSLAGLQYEQYF.

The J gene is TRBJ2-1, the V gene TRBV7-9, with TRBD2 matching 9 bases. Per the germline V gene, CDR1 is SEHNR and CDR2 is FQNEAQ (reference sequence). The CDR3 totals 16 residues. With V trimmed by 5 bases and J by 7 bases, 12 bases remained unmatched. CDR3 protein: CASSPIVAGEGNEQFF. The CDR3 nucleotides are TGTGCCAGCAGCCCTATTGTAGCGGGAGAGGGGAATGAGCAGTTCTTC.

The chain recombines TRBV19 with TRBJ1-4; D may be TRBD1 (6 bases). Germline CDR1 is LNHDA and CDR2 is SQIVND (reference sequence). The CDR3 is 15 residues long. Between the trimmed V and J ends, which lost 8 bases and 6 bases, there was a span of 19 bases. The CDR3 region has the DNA TGTGCCAGTGCCACCCCACAGGGCCGGGATGAAAAACTGTTTTTT. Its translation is CASATPQGRDEKLFF.

The CDR3 DNA is TGTGCCAGCAGCTTAACGCTAGCGGGGGGGCCCGATACGCAGTATTTT. Its translation: CASSLTLAGGPDTQYF. The chain uses TRBV7-2 and TRBJ2-3; 12 bases align to TRBD2. This CDR3 has 16 residues. Germline values: CDR1 SGHTA, CDR2 FQGNSA. With V trimmed by 2 bases and J by 6 bases, 6 bases remained unmatched. The whole variable domain, filled in from reference TRBV7-2 and TRBJ2-3, reads GAGVSQSPSNKVTEKGKDVELRCDPISGHTALYWYRQSLGQGLEFLIYFQGNSAPDKSGLPSDRFSAERTGGSVSTLTIQRTQQEDSAVYLCASSLTLAGGPDTQYFGPGTRLTVL.

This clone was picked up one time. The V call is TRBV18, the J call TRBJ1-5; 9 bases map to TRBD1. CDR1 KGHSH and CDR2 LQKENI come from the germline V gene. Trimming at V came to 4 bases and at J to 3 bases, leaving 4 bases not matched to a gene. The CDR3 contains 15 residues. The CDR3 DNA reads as TGTGCCAGCTCACAGGGACAGGGCCACAATCAGCCCCAGCATTTT. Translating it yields CASSQGQGHNQPQHF.

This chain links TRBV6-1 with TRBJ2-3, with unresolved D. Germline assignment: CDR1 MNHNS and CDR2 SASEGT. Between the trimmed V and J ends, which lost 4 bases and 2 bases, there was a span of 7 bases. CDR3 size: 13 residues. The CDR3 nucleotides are TGTGCCAGCAGTGCGACCTACACAGATACGCAGTATTTT. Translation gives CASSATYTDTQYF.

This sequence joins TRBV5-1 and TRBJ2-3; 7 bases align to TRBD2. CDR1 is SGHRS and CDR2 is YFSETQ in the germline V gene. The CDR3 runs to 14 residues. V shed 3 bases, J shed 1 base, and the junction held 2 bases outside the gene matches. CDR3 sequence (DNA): TGCGCCAGCAGCTCCGCGGGGGGCACAGATACGCAGTATTTT. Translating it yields CASSSAGGTDTQYF.

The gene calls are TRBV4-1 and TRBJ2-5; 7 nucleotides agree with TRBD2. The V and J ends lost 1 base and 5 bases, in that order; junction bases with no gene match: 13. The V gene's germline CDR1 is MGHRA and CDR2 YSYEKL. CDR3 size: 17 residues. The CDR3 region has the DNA TGCGCCAGCAGCCAAGCCCGCGGAGGGAGGGGTTGGGAGACCCAGTACTTC. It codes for CASSQARGGRGWETQYF.

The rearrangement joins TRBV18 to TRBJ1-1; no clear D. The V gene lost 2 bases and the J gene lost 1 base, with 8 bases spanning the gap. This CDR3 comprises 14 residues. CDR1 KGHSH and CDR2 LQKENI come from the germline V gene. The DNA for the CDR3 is TGTGCCAGCTCACCAGCCAGCGGGAACACTGAAGCTTTCTTT. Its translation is CASSPASGNTEAFF.

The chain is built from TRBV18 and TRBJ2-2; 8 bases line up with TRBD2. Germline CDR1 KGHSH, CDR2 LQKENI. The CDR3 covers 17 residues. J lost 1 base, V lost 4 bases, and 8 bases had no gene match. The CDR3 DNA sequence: TGTGCCAGCTCACGTATCGGTCTAGCGGGGAACACCGGGGAGCTGTTTTTT. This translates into CASSRIGLAGNTGELFF.

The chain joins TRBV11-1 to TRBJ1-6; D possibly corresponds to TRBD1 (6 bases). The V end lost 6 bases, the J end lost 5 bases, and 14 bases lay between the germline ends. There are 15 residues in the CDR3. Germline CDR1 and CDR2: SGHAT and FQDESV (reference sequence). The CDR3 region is CASSSENRDNSPLHF. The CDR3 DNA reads TGTGCCAGCAGTTCGGAAAACAGGGATAATTCACCCCTCCACTTT. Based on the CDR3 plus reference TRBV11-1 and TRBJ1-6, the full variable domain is EAEVAQSPRYKITEKSQAVAFWCDPISGHATLYWYRQILGQGPELLVQFQDESVVDDSQLPKDRFSAERLKGVDSTLKIQPAELGDSAMYLCASSSENRDNSPLHFGNGTRLTVT.

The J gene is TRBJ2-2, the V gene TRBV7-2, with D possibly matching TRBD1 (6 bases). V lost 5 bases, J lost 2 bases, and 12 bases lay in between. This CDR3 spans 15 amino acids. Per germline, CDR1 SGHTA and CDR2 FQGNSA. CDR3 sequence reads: CASSLGQTNTGELFF. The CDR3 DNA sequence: TGTGCCAGCAGCCTTGGACAGACTAACACCGGGGAGCTGTTTTTT.

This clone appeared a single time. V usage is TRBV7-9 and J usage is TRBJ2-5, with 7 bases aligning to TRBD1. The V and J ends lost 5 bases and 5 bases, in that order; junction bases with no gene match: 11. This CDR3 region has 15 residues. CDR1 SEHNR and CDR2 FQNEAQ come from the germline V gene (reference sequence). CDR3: CASSPGQVELETQYF. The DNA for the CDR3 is TGTGCCAGCAGCCCCGGACAGGTCGAACTGGAGACCCAGTACTTC.

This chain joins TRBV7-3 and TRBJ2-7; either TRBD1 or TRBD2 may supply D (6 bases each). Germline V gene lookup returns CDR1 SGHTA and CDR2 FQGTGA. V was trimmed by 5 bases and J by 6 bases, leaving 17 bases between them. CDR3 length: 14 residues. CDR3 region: CASSQRGGSPEQYF. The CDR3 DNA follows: TGTGCCAGCAGCCAAAGAGGGGGGTCCCCCGAGCAGTACTTC.

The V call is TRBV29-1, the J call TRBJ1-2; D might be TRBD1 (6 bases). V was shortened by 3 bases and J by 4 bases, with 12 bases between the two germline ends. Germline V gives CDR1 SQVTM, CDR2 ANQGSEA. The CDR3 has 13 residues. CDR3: CSVEKRGGYGYTF. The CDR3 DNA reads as TGCAGCGTTGAGAAACGAGGGGGCTATGGCTACACCTTC. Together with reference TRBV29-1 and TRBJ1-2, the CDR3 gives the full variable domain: SAVISQKPSRDICQRGTSLTIQCQVDSQVTMMFWYRQQPGQSLTLIATANQGSEATYESGFVIDKFPISRPNLTFSTLTVSNMSPEDSSIYLCSVEKRGGYGYTFGSGTRLTVV.

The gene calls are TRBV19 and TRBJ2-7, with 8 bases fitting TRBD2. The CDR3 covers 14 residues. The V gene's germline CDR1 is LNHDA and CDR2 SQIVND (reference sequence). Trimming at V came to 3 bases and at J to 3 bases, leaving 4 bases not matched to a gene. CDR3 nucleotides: TGTGCCAGTAGTATCAGCGGGAGCGTCTACGAGCAGTACTTC. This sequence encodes CASSISGSVYEQYF.

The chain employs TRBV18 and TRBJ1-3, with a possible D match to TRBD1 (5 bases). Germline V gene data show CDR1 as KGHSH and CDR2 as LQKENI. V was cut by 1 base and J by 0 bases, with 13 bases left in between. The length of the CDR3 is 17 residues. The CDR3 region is CASSPQGARRSGNTIYF. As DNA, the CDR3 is TGTGCCAGCTCACCACAAGGGGCTAGACGCTCTGGAAACACCATATATTTT. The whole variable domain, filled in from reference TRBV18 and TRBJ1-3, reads NAGVMQNPRHLVRRRGQEARLRCSPMKGHSHVYWYRQLPEEGLKFMVYLQKENIIDESGMPKERFSAEFPKEGPSILRIQQVVRGDSAAYFCASSPQGARRSGNTIYFGEGSWLTVV.

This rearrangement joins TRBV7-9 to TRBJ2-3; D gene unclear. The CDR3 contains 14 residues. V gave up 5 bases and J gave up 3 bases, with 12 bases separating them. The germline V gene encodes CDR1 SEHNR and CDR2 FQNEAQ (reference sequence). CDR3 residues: CASSPAILTDTQYF. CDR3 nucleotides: TGTGCCAGCAGCCCTGCGATCCTGACAGATACGCAGTATTTT.

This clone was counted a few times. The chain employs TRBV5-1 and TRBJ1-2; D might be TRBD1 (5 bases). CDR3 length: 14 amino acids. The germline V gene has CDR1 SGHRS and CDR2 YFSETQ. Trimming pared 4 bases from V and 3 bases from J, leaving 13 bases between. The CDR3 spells CASSNLGTDYGYTF. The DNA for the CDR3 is TGCGCCAGCAGCAACCTCGGGACGGACTATGGCTACACCTTC. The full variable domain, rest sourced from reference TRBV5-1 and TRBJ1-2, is KAGVTQTPRYLIKTRGQQVTLSCSPISGHRSVSWYQQTPGQGLQFLFEYFSETQRNKGNFPGRFSGRQFSNSRSEMNVSTLELGDSALYLCASSNLGTDYGYTFGSGTRLTVV.

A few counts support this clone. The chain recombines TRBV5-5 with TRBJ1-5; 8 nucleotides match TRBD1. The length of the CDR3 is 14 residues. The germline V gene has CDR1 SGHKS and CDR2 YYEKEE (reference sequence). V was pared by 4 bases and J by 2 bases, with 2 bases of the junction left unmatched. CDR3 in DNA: TGTGCCAGCAGCAAGGGACAGGGCAATCAGCCCCAGCATTTT. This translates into CASSKGQGNQPQHF.